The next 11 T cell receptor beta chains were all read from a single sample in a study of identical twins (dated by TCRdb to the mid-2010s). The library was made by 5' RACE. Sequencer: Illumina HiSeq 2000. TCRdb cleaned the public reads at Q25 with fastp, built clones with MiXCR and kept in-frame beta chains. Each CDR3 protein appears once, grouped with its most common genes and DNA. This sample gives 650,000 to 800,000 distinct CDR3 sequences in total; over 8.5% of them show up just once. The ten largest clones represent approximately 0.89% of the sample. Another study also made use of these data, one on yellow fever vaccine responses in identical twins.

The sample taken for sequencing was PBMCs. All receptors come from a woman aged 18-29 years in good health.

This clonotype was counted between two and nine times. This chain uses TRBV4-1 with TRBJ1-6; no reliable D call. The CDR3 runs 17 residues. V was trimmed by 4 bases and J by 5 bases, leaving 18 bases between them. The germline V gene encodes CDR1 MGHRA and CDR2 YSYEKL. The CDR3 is CASSLLQAYSDNSPLHF. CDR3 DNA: TGCGCCAGCAGCCTGCTTCAGGCATACAGCGATAATTCACCCCTCCACTTT.

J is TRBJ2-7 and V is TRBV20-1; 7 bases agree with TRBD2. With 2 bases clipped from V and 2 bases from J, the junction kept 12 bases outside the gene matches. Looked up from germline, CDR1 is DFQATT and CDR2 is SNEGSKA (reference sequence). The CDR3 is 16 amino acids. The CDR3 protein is CSARTREWNRPYEQYF. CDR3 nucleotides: TGCAGTGCTAGAACGCGGGAGTGGAACCGACCCTACGAGCAGTACTTC.

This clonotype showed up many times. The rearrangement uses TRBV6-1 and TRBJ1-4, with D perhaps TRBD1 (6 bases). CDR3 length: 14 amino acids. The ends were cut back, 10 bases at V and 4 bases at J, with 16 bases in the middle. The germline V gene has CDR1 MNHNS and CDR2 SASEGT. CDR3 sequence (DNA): TGTGCCACCGGCTCGGACAGAGTTAATGAAAAACTGTTTTTT. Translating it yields CATGSDRVNEKLFF.

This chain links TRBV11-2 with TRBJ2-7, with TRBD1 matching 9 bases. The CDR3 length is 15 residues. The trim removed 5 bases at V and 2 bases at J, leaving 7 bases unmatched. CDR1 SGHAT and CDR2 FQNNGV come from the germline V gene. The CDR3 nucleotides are TGTGCCAGCAGCCCGATGACAGGGGGAGCCTACGAGCAGTACTTC. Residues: CASSPMTGGAYEQYF. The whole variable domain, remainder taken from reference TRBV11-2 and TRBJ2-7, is EAGVAQSPRYKIIEKRQSVAFWCNPISGHATLYWYQQILGQGPKLLIQFQNNGVVDDSQLPKDRFSAERLKGVDSTLKIQPAKLEDSAVYLCASSPMTGGAYEQYFGPGTRLTVT.

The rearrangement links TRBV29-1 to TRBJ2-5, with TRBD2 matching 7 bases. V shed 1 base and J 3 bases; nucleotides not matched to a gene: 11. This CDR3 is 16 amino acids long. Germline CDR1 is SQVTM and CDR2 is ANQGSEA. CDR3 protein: CSVEGPGLVLKETQYF. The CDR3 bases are TGCAGCGTTGAAGGCCCTGGACTAGTCCTGAAAGAGACCCAGTACTTC. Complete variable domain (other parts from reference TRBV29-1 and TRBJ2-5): SAVISQKPSRDICQRGTSLTIQCQVDSQVTMMFWYRQQPGQSLTLIATANQGSEATYESGFVIDKFPISRPNLTFSTLTVSNMSPEDSSIYLCSVEGPGLVLKETQYFGPGTRLLVL.

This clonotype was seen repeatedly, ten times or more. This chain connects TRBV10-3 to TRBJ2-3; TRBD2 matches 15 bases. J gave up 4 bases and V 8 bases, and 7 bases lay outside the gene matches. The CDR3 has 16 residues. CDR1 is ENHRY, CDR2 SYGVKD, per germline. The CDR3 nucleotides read TGTGCCATCGCCTGGACTAGCGGGGGGGCCCCAGATACGCAGTATTTT. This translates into CAIAWTSGGAPDTQYF.

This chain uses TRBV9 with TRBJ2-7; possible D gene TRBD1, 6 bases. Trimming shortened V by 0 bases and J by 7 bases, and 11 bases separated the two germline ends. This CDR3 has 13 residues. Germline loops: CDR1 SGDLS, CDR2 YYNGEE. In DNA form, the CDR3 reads TGTGCCAGCAGCGTAGGGACAGTTGGGGAGCAGTACTTC. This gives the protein CASSVGTVGEQYF.

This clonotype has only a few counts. Written as DNA, the CDR3 is TGCAGTGCTAGCATACTAGGGGGCTCCTACAATGAGCAGTTCTTC. This encodes CSASILGGSYNEQFF. V gene TRBV20-1 combines with J gene TRBJ2-1, with D possibly being TRBD1 (6 bases). The CDR3 sequence is 15 residues long. Germline lookup yields CDR1 DFQATT and CDR2 SNEGSKA (reference sequence). With 3 bases removed from V and 0 bases from J, the gap between germline ends came to 12 bases.

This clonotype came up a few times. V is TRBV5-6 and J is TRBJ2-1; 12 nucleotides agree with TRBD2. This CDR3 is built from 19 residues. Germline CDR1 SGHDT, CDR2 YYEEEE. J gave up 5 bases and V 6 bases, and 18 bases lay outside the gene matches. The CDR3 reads CASNKLQGLLAGGHNEQFF. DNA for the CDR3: TGTGCCAGCAACAAATTACAGGGACTACTAGCGGGAGGACACAATGAGCAGTTCTTC.

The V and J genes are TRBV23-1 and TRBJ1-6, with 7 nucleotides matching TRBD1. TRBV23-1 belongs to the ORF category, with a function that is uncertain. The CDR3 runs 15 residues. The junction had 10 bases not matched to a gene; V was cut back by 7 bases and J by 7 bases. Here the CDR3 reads CASTRDRERNSPLHF. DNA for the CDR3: TGCGCCAGCACTCGCGACAGGGAGAGGAATTCACCCCTCCACTTT.

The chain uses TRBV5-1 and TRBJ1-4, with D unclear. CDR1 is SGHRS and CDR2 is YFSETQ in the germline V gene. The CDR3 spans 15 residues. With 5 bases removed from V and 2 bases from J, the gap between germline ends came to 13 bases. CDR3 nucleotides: TGCGCCAGCAGGCCTTTCCCCGGGACTAATGAAAAACTGTTTTTT. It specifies CASRPFPGTNEKLFF.